Below are 25 T cell receptor beta chains sequenced from a single sample in a study of CD8 T cells in ankylosing spondylitis. Study-wide points: Seemingly characteristic of ankylosing spondylitis blood was a TCR beta motif consisting of about 8 highly homologous variants.

In TCRdb, the 5' RACE reads were re-called with MiXCR into one record per CDR3 protein. Among about 390,000 distinct CDR3 sequences, about 22% were seen once, and the ten largest hold roughly a sixth. Their antigens are not known. The source material was blood, either unsorted or a sorted T cell fraction (not recorded which). The receptor set was obtained from a male donor with ankylosing spondylitis.

The chain recombines TRBV27 with TRBJ2-5; 14 nucleotides align to TRBD2. Germline-derived CDR1 and CDR2 are MNHEY and SMNVEV (reference sequence). The CDR3 has 15 residues. V gave up 6 bases and J gave up 4 bases; unmatched junction bases: 4. Here the CDR3 reads CASRTGLAGVETQYF. The CDR3 DNA reads as TGTGCCAGCAGGACGGGACTAGCGGGAGTAGAGACCCAGTACTTC.

This sequence joins TRBV12-3 or TRBV12-4 and TRBJ1-1; D is unclear. The CDR3 loop spans 12 amino acids. V dropped 7 bases and J dropped 7 bases, with 13 bases sitting between them. CDR3 residues: CASKEKMGEAFF. The CDR3 DNA reads TGTGCCAGCAAGGAGAAAATGGGTGAAGCTTTCTTT.

The rearrangement uses TRBV4-2 and TRBJ2-7; D assignment may be TRBD1 or TRBD2 (5 bases each). Germline values: CDR1 LGHNA, CDR2 YNFKEQ. V was trimmed by 1 base and J by 2 bases, leaving 15 bases between them. The CDR3 contains 16 residues. The CDR3 is CASSQALGTAPYEQYF. In DNA form, the CDR3 reads TGTGCCAGCAGCCAAGCTCTCGGGACCGCTCCCTACGAGCAGTACTTC.

The chain employs TRBV6-1 and TRBJ2-7, with 7 nucleotides matching TRBD2. CDR3 length: 14 amino acids. V lost 7 bases to trimming and J lost 2 bases; unmatched junction nucleotides: 8. The germline V gene encodes CDR1 MNHNS and CDR2 SASEGT. This chain's CDR3 is CASTRQRDAYEQYF. DNA of the CDR3: TGTGCCAGCACTCGACAGCGGGATGCCTACGAGCAGTACTTC.

The chain is built from TRBV6-5 and TRBJ2-7; D remains ambiguous. V lost 0 bases, J lost 4 bases, and 7 bases lay in between. CDR1 and CDR2 from the germline V gene are MNHEY and SVGAGI. CDR3 length: 13 residues. CDR3 residues: CASSYSDWYEQYF. The CDR3 DNA sequence: TGTGCCAGCAGTTACTCTGACTGGTACGAGCAGTACTTC.

This clonotype was recorded once. The genes are TRBV7-2 and TRBJ2-7, with 13 bases that match TRBD2. Germline loops: CDR1 SGHTA, CDR2 FQGNSA. The V segment lost 4 bases and the J segment 0 bases; nucleotides outside the gene matches: 3. The CDR3 length is 16 residues. The DNA of the CDR3 is TGTGCCAGCAGCTCCGGGACTAGCGGGAACTCCTACGAGCAGTACTTC. It codes for CASSSGTSGNSYEQYF.

This chain joins TRBV20-1 and TRBJ2-3; a weak D match, TRBD2 (6 bases). The ends were cut back, 3 bases at V and 2 bases at J, with 15 bases in the middle. The length of the CDR3 is 15 residues. Germline V gene lookup returns CDR1 DFQATT and CDR2 SNEGSKA (reference sequence). The CDR3 nucleotides are TGCAGTGCTAGGGAACATAGCGGAATCACAGATACGCAGTATTTT. Its translation is CSAREHSGITDTQYF.

J is TRBJ2-6 and V is TRBV3-1; TRBD2 is a possible D gene (5 bases). With 7 bases removed from V and 0 bases from J, the gap between germline ends came to 16 bases. Germline V gene sequence: CDR1 LGHDT, CDR2 YNNKEL (reference sequence). The CDR3 covers 17 residues. The CDR3 region has the DNA TGTGCCAGCACCACAAAGTCGGGATTCTCTGGGGCCAACGTCCTGACTTTC. Translation: CASTTKSGFSGANVLTF. The entire variable domain, with the rest obtained from reference TRBV3-1 and TRBJ2-6, is as follows: DTAVSQTPKYLVTQMGNDKSIKCEQNLGHDTMYWYKQDSKKFLKIMFSYNNKELIINETVPNRFSPKSPDKAHLNLHINSLELGDSAVYFCASTTKSGFSGANVLTFGAGSRLTVL.

This rearrangement joins TRBV24-1 to TRBJ2-2; D gene uncertain. Germline CDR1 KGHDR, CDR2 SFDVKD. This CDR3 spans 13 amino acids. V lost 6 bases, J lost 0 bases, and 4 bases lay in between. This chain's CDR3 is CATSHANTGELFF. CDR3 sequence (DNA): TGTGCCACCAGTCACGCGAACACCGGGGAGCTGTTTTTT.

The sample holds a few counts of this clonotype. V gene TRBV5-1 combines with J gene TRBJ1-5, with TRBD1 as a possible D gene (5 bases). Per germline, CDR1 SGHRS and CDR2 YFSETQ. The CDR3 consists of 14 residues. Trimming pared 3 bases from V and 3 bases from J, leaving 10 bases between. Written as DNA, the CDR3 is TGCGCCAGCAGCTCGGGGGATGCCAATCAGCCCCAGCATTTT. Translating gives CASSSGDANQPQHF.

This clonotype was counted only a few times. The genes are TRBV2 and TRBJ2-5; D is possibly TRBD2 (5 bases). This CDR3 has 13 amino acids. V lost 7 bases and J lost 5, with 14 bases in between. Germline V gene lookup returns CDR1 SNHLY and CDR2 FYNNEI. The CDR3 sequence is CASNEGLGETQYF. The CDR3 DNA follows: TGTGCCAGCAACGAGGGCTTGGGGGAGACCCAGTACTTC.

This CDR3 is CASSLVAGRSNQPQHF. The CDR3 DNA sequence: TGTGCCAGCAGCTTAGTGGCAGGGAGGAGCAATCAGCCCCAGCATTTT. The gene calls are TRBV7-2 and TRBJ1-5, with a tentative D call TRBD1 (5 bases). V lost 1 base, J lost 1 base, and 11 bases lay in between. The CDR3 is 16 amino acids. CDR1 is SGHTA, CDR2 FQGNSA, per germline.

V gene TRBV18 combines with J gene TRBJ1-2; 8 bases line up with TRBD1. This CDR3 has 14 residues. V trimming: 6 bases; J trimming: 7 bases; junction bases outside the gene matches: 10. Looked up from germline, CDR1 is KGHSH and CDR2 is LQKENI. CDR3 nucleotide sequence: TGTGCCAGCTCCGGGACAGGTCGAATGAGTGGCTACACCTTC. Translation gives CASSGTGRMSGYTF.

J is TRBJ1-3 and V is TRBV28; possibly TRBD1 for D (5 bases). The CDR3 has 15 residues. Trimming cost V 5 bases and J 5 bases, with 16 bases left between them. Germline loops: CDR1 MDHEN, CDR2 SYDVKM. The CDR3 region is CASSPQGGGRNTIYF. The CDR3 region has the DNA TGTGCCAGCAGTCCCCAGGGCGGAGGGAGAAACACCATATATTTT.

This clonotype occurred many times. The J gene is TRBJ1-1, the V gene TRBV7-9; TRBD1 might be the D (6 bases). This CDR3 has 17 residues. Looked up from germline, CDR1 is SEHNR and CDR2 is FQNEAQ (reference sequence). Trimming stripped 5 bases from V and 7 bases from J, with 26 bases between. The CDR3 is CASSITRAGLRGLEAFF. Written as DNA, the CDR3 is TGTGCCAGCAGCATAACGCGGGCAGGGTTACGGGGGCTTGAAGCTTTCTTT.

The rearrangement links TRBV27 to TRBJ2-3; D gene uncertain. Germline V lookup: CDR1 MNHEY, CDR2 SMNVEV (reference sequence). This CDR3 has 15 amino acids. The V gene lost 6 bases and the J gene lost 0 bases, with 13 bases spanning the gap. The CDR3, as DNA: TGTGCCAGCAGCGAAGGGCTCGCTAGCACAGATACGCAGTATTTT. It encodes CASSEGLASTDTQYF.

This sequence joins TRBV7-8 and TRBJ2-1; either TRBD1 or TRBD2 may fit D (5 bases each). The CDR3 spans 16 residues. The germline V gene has CDR1 SGHVS and CDR2 FQNEAQ. V lost 2 bases and J lost 2, with 13 bases in between. This CDR3 is CASSLTGQPTYNEQFF. CDR3 bases: TGTGCCAGCAGCTTAACGGGGCAGCCTACCTACAATGAGCAGTTCTTC.

Note on this clonotype: This clone may be a read error of a much larger clone one base away. V and J are TRBV7-9 and TRBJ1-5; 8 nucleotides match TRBD1. Trimming took 9 bases from V and 0 from J; bases not matched to a gene: 10. Per germline, CDR1 SEHNR and CDR2 FQNEAQ (reference sequence). This CDR3 comprises 16 residues. The chain's CDR3 is CARSYDRGDSNQPQHF. CDR3 bases: TGTGCCAGGAGTTACGACAGGGGCGATAGCAATCAGCCCCAGCATTTT.

Only a few counts were recorded for this clonotype. The chain links TRBV15 to TRBJ1-5, with 7 bases fitting TRBD1. Germline V gene lookup returns CDR1 LNHNV and CDR2 YYDKDF (reference sequence). V trimming: 2 bases; J trimming: 6 bases; junction bases outside the gene matches: 7. The CDR3 is made up of 15 amino acids. The CDR3 region has the DNA TGTGCCACCAGCAGAAACGACAGGGTAGGTCAGCCCCAGCATTTT. Protein: CATSRNDRVGQPQHF.

In this sample, this clonotype turned up a few times. The V and J genes are TRBV14 and TRBJ2-6; D is ambiguous. The ends were cut back, 8 bases at V and 1 base at J, with 6 bases in the middle. The CDR3 is 13 amino acids. Germline CDR1 reads SGHDN; CDR2 reads FVKESK. CDR3 coding DNA: TGTGCCAGCGCAAAATCTGGGGCCAACGTCCTGACTTTC. Translating gives CASAKSGANVLTF.

The V and J genes are TRBV19 and TRBJ2-7; 9 nucleotides align to TRBD1. Germline V gene sequence: CDR1 LNHDA, CDR2 SQIVND (reference sequence). The CDR3 contains 14 residues. V was pared by 8 bases and J by 3 bases, with 8 bases of the junction left unmatched. Here the CDR3 DNA reads TGTGCCAGTTCCGGGACAGGGCAGAACTACGAGCAGTACTTC. Amino acid sequence: CASSGTGQNYEQYF.

This clonotype has just a few counts. V usage is TRBV6-5 and J usage is TRBJ2-1, with TRBD2 identical over 11 bases. The germline CDR1 and CDR2 sequences are MNHEY and SVGAGI. The CDR3 has 16 residues. The junction had 4 bases not matched to a gene; V was cut back by 2 bases and J by 4 bases. CDR3 sequence: CASSYRTSGWYNEQFF. CDR3 DNA: TGTGCCAGCAGTTACAGGACTAGCGGGTGGTACAATGAGCAGTTCTTC.

CDR3 region: CSAEGDRDYGYTF. In DNA form, the CDR3 reads TGCAGTGCAGAAGGGGACAGAGACTATGGCTACACCTTC. V gene TRBV20-1 combines with J gene TRBJ1-2; 7 bases fit TRBD1. CDR1 is DFQATT and CDR2 is SNEGSKA in the germline V gene (reference sequence). This CDR3 has 13 amino acids. The ends lost 6 bases at V and 3 bases at J; junction bases unmatched: 7.

J is TRBJ2-5 and V is TRBV20-1; the match to TRBD2 covers 7 bases. Germline V CDR1 and CDR2: DFQATT, SNEGSKA (reference sequence). V was clipped by 4 bases and J by 3 bases; unmatched bases: 5. This CDR3 region has 13 residues. The CDR3 loop is CSAIPGGKETQYF. CDR3 nucleotide sequence: TGCAGTGCTATTCCGGGAGGAAAAGAGACCCAGTACTTC.

This clonotype showed up many times. The genes are TRBV5-5 and TRBJ1-6, with D uncertain. Germline V gene lookup returns CDR1 SGHKS and CDR2 YYEKEE (reference sequence). Trimming stripped 7 bases from V and 2 bases from J, with 7 bases between. The CDR3 length is 13 residues. CDR3 region: CASEETYNSPLHF. CDR3 nucleotide sequence: TGTGCCAGCGAGGAGACCTATAATTCACCCCTCCACTTT.